This T cell receptor (beta chain) was recovered during a study of blood T cell repertoires in COVID-19. Study as a whole: Samples of COVID-19 (acute and convalescent) were obtained from the United States, Italy and Spain. Sources were T cells, B-cell-depleted T cells, or PBMCs; the material itself was cDNA or gDNA.

In the original analysis: Amplified reference gene primers provided the basis for estimating nucleated cell counts. Method: immunoSEQ multiplex PCR; TCRdb's copy keeps in-frame clones and lacks some. V, J and clone size are taken as reported in that table, and D and trimming were inferred from the DNA itself. This table has around 100,000 clones, roughly 84% appearing once. Germline V CDR1 and CDR2: SGHTA, FQGTGA. The CDR3 is 13 residues long. About this clone itself: At one of its ends the junction is not consistent with the germline gene, which may arise from a read error.

The chain links TRBV7-3 to TRBJ1-6; D unresolved. The sample comprised peripheral blood. This receptor was identified in a human donor in a cohort sampled during active or convalescent COVID-19. Written as DNA, the CDR3 is TGTGCCAGCAGCTCCTCCCATAATTCACCCCTCCACTTT. This codes for CASSSSHNSPLHF.